Each of the 31 T cell receptor beta chains below was sequenced from the same sample in a study of technical replicates of blood from a handful of donors. Produced via immunoSEQ multiplex PCR; TCRdb's table is partial and in-frame only. This sample has nearly 90,000 clones; around 95% occur once, and the top ten carry under 0.35%. Sequenced input: T cells isolated from PBMCs. Source of these receptors: a human donor in good health.

The chain recombines TRBV7-2 with TRBJ2-2, with a weak D call TRBD2 (5 bases). Trimming took off 5 bases at V and 6 bases at J, with 10 bases between the two ends. Germline V gives CDR1 SGHTA, CDR2 FQGNSA. The length of the CDR3 is 13 residues. The CDR3 DNA reads as TGTGCCAGCAGCAGGACTGACGCCGGGGAGCTGTTTTTT. This sequence encodes CASSRTDAGELFF.

The chain is built from TRBV2 and TRBJ2-2; 8 bases map to TRBD2. Germline loops: CDR1 SNHLY, CDR2 FYNNEI. Unmatched junction bases numbered 11, after V lost 6 bases and J lost 5 bases. The CDR3 extends over 16 amino acids. The CDR3: CASSKQGGLGTGELFF. CDR3 DNA: TGTGCCAGCAGCAAACAAGGGGGACTAGGAACCGGGGAGCTGTTTTTT.

The chain carries TRBV5-1 and TRBJ1-1, with D tentatively TRBD1 (6 bases). V gave up 4 bases and J gave up 0 bases, with 19 bases separating them. The CDR3 extends over 17 amino acids. Germline V gene sequence: CDR1 SGHRS, CDR2 YFSETQ. The CDR3 loop is CASSLLAGEVMNTEAFF. The CDR3, as DNA: TGCGCCAGCAGCCTGCTGGCAGGGGAAGTTATGAACACTGAAGCTTTCTTT.

This chain connects TRBV9 to TRBJ2-2, with D unresolved. Germline CDR1 SGDLS, CDR2 YYNGEE. V lost 0 bases and J lost 4, with 7 bases in between. The CDR3 has 14 residues. The CDR3 region is CASSVAGSTGELFF. The CDR3 coding sequence is TGTGCCAGCAGCGTAGCCGGGTCCACCGGGGAGCTGTTTTTT.

The sample holds one count of this clone. The rearrangement uses TRBV30 and TRBJ1-5, with D perhaps matching TRBD1 (5 bases). This CDR3 contains 13 residues. CDR1 is GTSNPN, CDR2 SVGIG, per germline (reference sequence). The germline V and J ends were trimmed by 1 base and 4 bases, with 8 bases remaining between them. The CDR3 DNA sequence: TGTGCCTGGAGTGGATCAGGGAATCAGCCCCAGCATTTT. Translation: CAWSGSGNQPQHF.

The rearrangement links TRBV5-4 to TRBJ1-4; no clear D. Between the trimmed V and J ends, which lost 4 bases and 8 bases, there was a span of 9 bases. The CDR3 is made up of 12 amino acids. Germline V gene data show CDR1 as SGHNT and CDR2 as YYREEE (reference sequence). The CDR3 nucleotides are TGTGCCAGCAGCGGATCCGGGGAAAAACTGTTTTTT. Translating gives CASSGSGEKLFF.

V is TRBV13 and J is TRBJ2-5; unclear D gene. The V and J ends lost 0 bases and 5 bases respectively, with 10 bases between them. Germline V lookup: CDR1 PRHDT, CDR2 FYEKMQ (reference sequence). The CDR3 has 14 amino acids. Here the CDR3 DNA reads TGTGCCAGCAGCTTAGGAATGGGCAGGGAGACCCAGTACTTC. It yields the protein CASSLGMGRETQYF.

V gene TRBV19 combines with J gene TRBJ2-1; 14 positions match TRBD2. This CDR3 region has 22 residues. V was pared by 5 bases and J by 0 bases, with 18 bases of the junction left unmatched. Germline V CDR1 and CDR2: LNHDA, SQIVND (reference sequence). DNA for the CDR3: TGTGCCAGTAGTCTCCCCCCGCAGACTAGCGGGAGGGACCCTAGCTCCTACAATGAGCAGTTCTTC. Translating it yields CASSLPPQTSGRDPSSYNEQFF.

This clone has a single count. This chain links TRBV30 with TRBJ2-7; TRBD1 might be the D (6 bases). This CDR3 comprises 13 residues. Germline V CDR1 and CDR2: GTSNPN, SVGIG (reference sequence). The V end was cut by 3 bases, the J end by 5 bases, with 14 bases between. The CDR3: CAWRGTGYHEQYF. CDR3 nucleotide sequence: TGTGCCTGGAGGGGAACAGGGTACCACGAGCAGTACTTC.

This chain joins TRBV11-3 and TRBJ2-3, with D perhaps matching TRBD1 (5 bases). The CDR3 runs 15 residues. V lost 1 base and J 2 bases, leaving 10 bases between the germline ends. Germline loops: CDR1 SGHNT, CDR2 YENEEA. This CDR3 is CASSLVWGPTDTQYF. Here the CDR3 DNA reads TGTGCCAGCAGCTTAGTTTGGGGCCCCACAGATACGCAGTATTTT.

The chain recombines TRBV13 with TRBJ1-1; TRBD1 matches at 9 bases. Germline CDR1 PRHDT, CDR2 FYEKMQ (reference sequence). CDR3 length equals 15 residues. V gave up 5 bases and J gave up 4 bases; unmatched junction bases: 8. The CDR3 loop is CASSMDRGYGTEAFF. DNA of the CDR3: TGTGCCAGCAGCATGGACAGGGGATATGGCACTGAAGCTTTCTTT.

Here the CDR3 reads CASSLGSRLADYEQYF. The CDR3 nucleotides read TGCGCCAGCAGCTTGGGTTCAAGACTAGCGGACTACGAGCAGTACTTC. The genes are TRBV5-1 and TRBJ2-7, with TRBD2 identical over 9 bases. The CDR3 totals 16 residues. Trimming removed 0 bases from V and 3 bases from J; junction bases left unmatched: 7. Germline loops: CDR1 SGHRS, CDR2 YFSETQ.

This sequence joins TRBV27 and TRBJ2-1; 11 bases line up with TRBD2. The CDR3 contains 16 residues. Germline CDR1 reads MNHEY; CDR2 reads SMNVEV (reference sequence). The V gene end was trimmed by 3 bases and the J gene end by 6 bases; junction bases not matched to a gene: 7. The CDR3 loop is CASSFFSGRAFNEQFF. In nucleotides, the CDR3 is TGTGCCAGCAGTTTTTTTAGCGGGAGGGCCTTCAATGAGCAGTTCTTC.

This clone was seen more than once but under ten times. This chain uses TRBV14 with TRBJ2-4; D perhaps matches TRBD1 (6 bases). With 0 bases removed from V and 7 bases from J, the gap between germline ends came to 19 bases. Germline V gives CDR1 SGHDN, CDR2 FVKESK. The CDR3 has 17 amino acids. CDR3 nucleotide sequence: TGTGCCAGCAGCCAAGATCTAGGAAGTCAGGGGTTGAACATTCAGTACTTC. Protein product: CASSQDLGSQGLNIQYF.

This clone was recorded once. This chain connects TRBV5-4 to TRBJ2-7; 10 bases map to TRBD2. J lost 0 bases, V lost 4 bases, and 7 bases had no gene match. This CDR3 contains 16 residues. In germline, CDR1 is SGHNT, CDR2 YYREEE (reference sequence). The CDR3 DNA follows: TGTGCCAGCAGCCGTACGCTAGCGGGGGCCTCCTACGAGCAGTACTTC. Protein product: CASSRTLAGASYEQYF.

The V call is TRBV30, the J call TRBJ2-1; 8 nucleotides match TRBD2. This CDR3 comprises 15 residues. The germline gives CDR1 GTSNPN, CDR2 SVGIG (reference sequence). J lost 7 bases, V lost 0 bases, and 8 bases had no gene match. Written as DNA, the CDR3 is TGTGCCTGGAGTGTAGGTTTAGCGGGAAGGAATGAGCAGTTCTTC. Its translation is CAWSVGLAGRNEQFF.

This CDR3 is CASNLRQGNTEAFF. Here the CDR3 DNA reads TGTGCCAGCAATCTTAGACAGGGGAACACTGAAGCTTTCTTT. The chain links TRBV6-6 to TRBJ1-1, with TRBD1 matching over 7 bases. The germline CDR1 and CDR2 sequences are MNHNY and SVGAGI (reference sequence). This CDR3 comprises 14 residues. V lost 7 bases to trimming and J lost 1 base; unmatched junction nucleotides: 6.

The V and J genes are TRBV19 and TRBJ1-5; D ambiguous. This CDR3 has 15 residues. V was pared by 1 base and J by 1 base, with 8 bases between. Germline CDR1 reads LNHDA; CDR2 reads SQIVND (reference sequence). DNA of the CDR3: TGTGCCAGTAGTATAGCACCGGGGAGCAATCAGCCCCAGCATTTT. It encodes CASSIAPGSNQPQHF.

The chain links TRBV25-1 to TRBJ1-4; maybe TRBD1 (6 bases). Per germline, CDR1 MGHDK and CDR2 SYGVNS. The CDR3 contains 15 residues. The V gene lost 3 bases and the J gene lost 6 bases, with 14 bases spanning the gap. The CDR3 is CASSDWRQDHEKLFF. DNA of the CDR3: TGTGCCAGCAGTGATTGGAGACAGGATCATGAAAAACTGTTTTTT.

The chain uses TRBV5-1 and TRBJ2-7, with a possible D match to TRBD1 (5 bases). V gave up 0 bases and J gave up 6 bases, with 10 bases separating them. The germline V gene has CDR1 SGHRS and CDR2 YFSETQ. This CDR3 is 13 amino acids long. CDR3 nucleotide sequence: TGCGCCAGCAGCTTGGGGGGCCAATTCGAGCAGTACTTC. Its protein product is CASSLGGQFEQYF.

This chain connects TRBV6-1 to TRBJ2-1; D perhaps matches TRBD1 (5 bases). The V gene's germline CDR1 is MNHNS and CDR2 SASEGT. The V end lost 9 bases, the J end lost 4 bases, and 10 bases lay between the germline ends. The CDR3 extends over 12 amino acids. CDR3 sequence reads: CASLDIYNEQFF. The DNA for the CDR3 is TGTGCCAGTTTGGACATTTACAATGAGCAGTTCTTC.

The genes are TRBV5-1 and TRBJ2-5, with a possible D match to TRBD1 (6 bases). This CDR3 is built from 13 residues. Trimming left V 4 bases short and J 2 bases short, with 9 bases between. Germline CDR1 is SGHRS and CDR2 is YFSETQ. CDR3 in amino acids: CASSRGHQETQYF. CDR3 nucleotide sequence: TGCGCCAGCAGCCGGGGACATCAAGAGACCCAGTACTTC.

This chain links TRBV2 with TRBJ2-7, with TRBD2 matching 14 bases. The CDR3 is 18 amino acids. The junction had 12 bases not matched to a gene; V was cut back by 5 bases and J by 3 bases. CDR1 is SNHLY, CDR2 FYNNEI, per germline. The chain's CDR3 is CASSPGTSGSSPHYEQYF. The CDR3 DNA sequence: TGTGCCAGCAGTCCCGGGACTAGCGGGAGCTCCCCTCACTACGAGCAGTACTTC.

The genes are TRBV7-6 and TRBJ1-4; tentative D call: TRBD1 (5 bases). Trimming stripped 0 bases from V and 4 bases from J, with 15 bases between. CDR3 length: 17 residues. The V gene's germline CDR1 is SGHVS and CDR2 FNYEAQ. The chain's CDR3 is CASSLAGRGTFNEKLFF. CDR3 nucleotide sequence: TGTGCCAGCAGCTTAGCGGGGCGGGGGACCTTTAATGAAAAACTGTTTTTT.

The V call is TRBV19, the J call TRBJ2-7, with a tentative D call TRBD2 (6 bases). Trimming stripped 1 base from V and 6 bases from J, with 13 bases between. Germline V gene data show CDR1 as LNHDA and CDR2 as SQIVND (reference sequence). The CDR3 spans 14 residues. This chain's CDR3 is CASSIGSGRSEQYF. In DNA form, the CDR3 reads TGTGCCAGTAGTATAGGCTCCGGGAGATCCGAGCAGTACTTC.

V and J are TRBV30 and TRBJ2-3; D might be TRBD2 (6 bases). This CDR3 is built from 16 residues. Germline V gene data show CDR1 as GTSNPN and CDR2 as SVGIG (reference sequence). The V end lost 5 bases, the J end lost 0 bases, and 18 bases lay between the germline ends. The CDR3 reads CAWSRRGGASTDTQYF. The DNA for the CDR3 is TGTGCCTGGTCCCGGAGGGGCGGGGCTAGCACAGATACGCAGTATTTT.

The J gene is TRBJ1-1, the V gene TRBV13; D is unclear. The germline V gene has CDR1 PRHDT and CDR2 FYEKMQ (reference sequence). V lost 7 bases to trimming and J lost 1 base, with 13 bases between them. The CDR3 has 14 amino acids. The CDR3 DNA reads TGTGCCAGCAACCTTGGGAGGAAGAACACTGAAGCTTTCTTT. Amino acid sequence: CASNLGRKNTEAFF. The full variable domain, rest sourced from reference TRBV13 and TRBJ1-1, is AAGVIQSPRHLIKEKRETATLKCYPIPRHDTVYWYQQGPGQDPQFLISFYEKMQSDKGSIPDRFSAQQFSDYHSELNMSSLELGDSALYFCASNLGRKNTEAFFGQGTRLTVV.

This rearrangement joins TRBV20-1 to TRBJ2-7; D remains unclear. Germline CDR1 reads DFQATT; CDR2 reads SNEGSKA (reference sequence). Trimming left V 2 bases short and J 6 bases short, with 8 bases between. This CDR3 has 11 residues. The CDR3 region is CSARILSEQYF. The DNA of the CDR3 is TGCAGTGCTAGAATTCTATCCGAGCAGTACTTC.

The chain is built from TRBV30 and TRBJ2-3, with 8 nucleotides matching TRBD2. The CDR3 totals 14 residues. The junction had 6 bases not matched to a gene; V was cut back by 5 bases and J by 2 bases. Germline assignment: CDR1 GTSNPN and CDR2 SVGIG (reference sequence). For the CDR3, the DNA is TGTGCCTGGGGGGCGGGAGGCGTCACAGATACGCAGTATTTT. Translation: CAWGAGGVTDTQYF. The whole variable domain, filled in from reference TRBV30 and TRBJ2-3, reads SQTIHQWPATLVQPVGSPLSLECTVEGTSNPNLYWYRQAAGRGLQLLFYSVGIGQISSEVPQNLSASRPQDRQFILSSKKLLLSDSGFYLCAWGAGGVTDTQYFGPGTRLTVL.

This clone was seen more than once but under ten times. The chain has TRBV30 and TRBJ1-1; D possibly corresponds to TRBD1 (5 bases). Germline values: CDR1 GTSNPN, CDR2 SVGIG (reference sequence). Trimming pared 5 bases from V and 4 bases from J, leaving 11 bases between. The CDR3 consists of 12 residues. DNA for the CDR3: TGTGCCTGGGCCAGGGAGGGCACTGAAGCTTTCTTT. Translation: CAWAREGTEAFF.

The rearrangement links TRBV30 to TRBJ1-4; 7 nucleotides match TRBD1. CDR1 is GTSNPN and CDR2 is SVGIG in the germline V gene (reference sequence). The CDR3 runs 13 residues. V lost 4 bases and J lost 4; bases outside the gene matches: 3. CDR3 nucleotide sequence: TGTGCCTGGACGGGACAGTTTAATGAAAAACTGTTTTTT. Its protein is CAWTGQFNEKLFF.